This T cell receptor (beta chain) was sequenced in a study of blood T cell repertoires in COVID-19. Study details: Sites across the United States, Italy and Spain contributed samples from acute and convalescent COVID-19.

Trimming took 4 bases from V and 5 from J, leaving 15 bases between them. CDR3 length: 14 residues. Germline CDR1 reads LGHNA; CDR2 reads YNFKEQ. Patients from Seattle were sampled longitudinally, starting during active infection. Sequenced by immunoSEQ multiplex PCR; TCRdb stores in-frame clones only, minus some. The sample contains more than 45,000 clones, about 83% of which appear only once. Sequenced: peripheral blood. The chain recombines TRBV4-2 with TRBJ2-7, with D possibly TRBD1 on 5 matching bases. The origin of this receptor is a woman aged 55-70 years with COVID-19, enrolled during active disease. The CDR3 is CASSPVQGWNEQYF. Here the CDR3 DNA reads TGTGCCAGCAGCCCCGTCCAGGGTTGGAACGAGCAGTACTTC.